The next 6 T cell receptor beta chains were all read from a single sample in a study of identical twins (dated by TCRdb to about 2016). The library was generated by 5' RACE. The reads were generated on an Illumina HiSeq 2000. In-frame beta chains were kept once TCRdb had trimmed the public reads at Q25 with fastp and called clones with MiXCR. CDR3 protein duplicates are merged, each entry listing the most common genes and DNA. A total of more than 400,000 distinct CDR3 sequences appear in this sample, 13% to 15% of them only once. The ten top clones hold roughly 0.43% of the sample. This same sample was also part of a study on yellow fever vaccine responses in identical twins.

The sequencing sample was made of CD4+ T cells sorted from blood. Source of these receptors: a woman under 30 in good health.

The chain combines TRBV6-1 with TRBJ2-7; TRBD1 matches 9 bases. V dropped 6 bases and J dropped 5; count of bases not matched to a gene: 14. Germline V gives CDR1 MNHNS, CDR2 SASEGT. This CDR3 comprises 16 residues. The CDR3 DNA reads as TGTGCCAGCAGAGAAACTCCGGGACAGGGTTTCCACGAGCAGTACGTC. This translates into CASRETPGQGFHEQYV.

Many counts were recorded for this clonotype. The CDR3 loop reads CASSQEMGGQPQHF. DNA of the CDR3: TGTGCCAGCAGCCAGGAAATGGGTGGTCAGCCCCAGCATTTT. V and J are TRBV3-1 and TRBJ1-5; D is uncertain. The CDR3 loop spans 14 amino acids. Germline assignment: CDR1 LGHDT and CDR2 YNNKEL (reference sequence). V was pared by 3 bases and J by 6 bases, with 12 bases between.

This clonotype was seen at least ten times. This chain uses TRBV4-1 with TRBJ1-2, with D unclear. V was clipped by 3 bases and J by 2 bases, with 13 bases between them. CDR3 size: 15 residues. Germline CDR1 reads MGHRA; CDR2 reads YSYEKL. The CDR3 nucleotides are TGCGCCAGCAGCCAGGGGAACAACAAGAACTATGGCTACACCTTC. It yields the protein CASSQGNNKNYGYTF.

This clonotype was detected once. The chain employs TRBV18 and TRBJ2-1; TRBD2 might be the D (6 bases). CDR3 length: 16 residues. With 1 base removed from V and 4 bases from J, the gap between germline ends came to 14 bases. In germline, CDR1 is KGHSH, CDR2 LQKENI. The chain's CDR3 is CASSPQRRALYNEQFF. The CDR3 DNA reads as TGTGCCAGCTCACCACAGAGGAGGGCCCTTTACAATGAGCAGTTCTTC. Supplemented by reference TRBV18 and TRBJ2-1, the full variable domain reads NAGVMQNPRHLVRRRGQEARLRCSPMKGHSHVYWYRQLPEEGLKFMVYLQKENIIDESGMPKERFSAEFPKEGPSILRIQQVVRGDSAAYFCASSPQRRALYNEQFFGPGTRLTVL.

This sequence joins TRBV10-3 and TRBJ2-7, with D hard to call. V lost 7 bases, J lost 4 bases, and 8 bases lay in between. CDR1 is ENHRY, CDR2 SYGVKD, per germline. This CDR3 spans 11 amino acids. The CDR3 DNA reads TGTGCCATCACTGATGGTTACGAGCAGTACTTC. Its translation: CAITDGYEQYF.

With respect to this clonotype: The junction departs from the called germline gene at one end, perhaps through a read error. This sequence joins TRBV11-2 and TRBJ2-1; D gene unclear. Germline V gene data show CDR1 as SGHAT and CDR2 as FQNNGV. The CDR3 loop spans 13 amino acids. CDR3 sequence: CASSSLESVEQLF. The CDR3 coding sequence is TGTGCCAGCAGCTCCCTAGAGTCGGTTGAGCAGCTCTTC.